This entry lists 21 T cell receptor beta chains sequenced from one sample in a study of T-cell memory formation after mild COVID-19. TCRdb re-called the 5' RACE reads with MiXCR, one entry per CDR3 protein. The table lists 340,000 or so distinct CDR3 sequences, 13% of them singletons. Sequenced: PBMCs or a T cell subset sorted from them (not recorded which). All receptors derive from a man younger than 35 who had mild COVID-19 (a few samples of this study predate the infection). Cell type and time point are not known.

This clonotype appeared a few times. The chain carries TRBV5-1 and TRBJ2-3, with D unclear. CDR1 SGHRS and CDR2 YFSETQ come from the germline V gene. V was clipped by 2 bases and J by 2 bases, with 9 bases between them. The CDR3 loop spans 14 amino acids. The CDR3 here is CASSFVLPTDTQYF. The CDR3 DNA sequence: TGCGCCAGCAGCTTCGTACTACCCACAGATACGCAGTATTTT.

This clonotype occurred many times. This chain links TRBV20-1 with TRBJ2-2, with 9 positions matching TRBD1. The V gene's germline CDR1 is DFQATT and CDR2 SNEGSKA (reference sequence). This CDR3 has 14 amino acids. The trim removed 5 bases at V and 3 bases at J, leaving 4 bases unmatched. CDR3 DNA: TGCAGTGCTCCCAGGACAGGGGACACCGGGGAGCTGTTTTTT. This codes for CSAPRTGDTGELFF.

The chain links TRBV29-1 to TRBJ1-4, with 11 bases lining up with TRBD1. Germline V gene data show CDR1 as SQVTM and CDR2 as ANQGSEA. V lost 7 bases, J lost 6 bases, and 7 bases stayed unmatched. This CDR3 has 14 amino acids. The CDR3 region is CSAGGGQGDEKLFF. The CDR3 DNA sequence: TGCAGCGCCGGAGGGGGACAGGGGGATGAAAAACTGTTTTTT.

This clonotype has a handful of counts. This rearrangement joins TRBV7-3 to TRBJ1-1; D is unresolved. CDR1 and CDR2 (germline): SGHTA, FQGTGA. This CDR3 spans 14 amino acids. Deletions cut 5 bases from V and 11 bases from J, with 21 bases between. The CDR3 nucleotides are TGTGCCAGCAGCCCCTCCCCGGGCGAACTAGGGGCTTTCTTT. Protein: CASSPSPGELGAFF.

V usage is TRBV6-2 or TRBV6-3 and J usage is TRBJ2-5; TRBD1 agrees at 9 bases. This CDR3 region has 15 residues. Looked up from germline, CDR1 is MNHEY and CDR2 is SVGEGT. V lost 6 bases and J lost 5; bases outside the gene matches: 10. CDR3 nucleotide sequence: TGTGCCAGCAGCCCTGGGACAGGGCAGCGGGAGACCCAGTACTTC. This gives the protein CASSPGTGQRETQYF.

This clonotype was observed a handful of times. This chain links TRBV7-3 with TRBJ2-3, with TRBD2 matching 16 bases. Germline V gene data show CDR1 as SGHTA and CDR2 as FQGTGA. The CDR3 is 19 residues long. The V segment lost 5 bases and the J segment 0 bases; nucleotides outside the gene matches: 8. The CDR3 sequence is CASSAPGLAGGKSTDTQYF. CDR3 in DNA: TGTGCCAGCAGCGCGCCGGGACTAGCGGGGGGGAAGAGCACAGATACGCAGTATTTT.

A few counts support this clonotype. The chain couples TRBV12-3 or TRBV12-4 to TRBJ1-5; no clear D. Trimming took off 3 bases at V and 5 bases at J, with 8 bases between the two ends. The CDR3 sequence is 13 residues long. CDR3 DNA sequence: TGTGCCAGCAGTTTTCCGGGATATCAGCCCCAGCATTTT. Its translation is CASSFPGYQPQHF.

This rearrangement joins TRBV5-5 to TRBJ2-7, with D perhaps TRBD1 or TRBD2 (5 bases each). This CDR3 has 16 amino acids. The V gene lost 4 bases and the J gene lost 3 bases, with 20 bases spanning the gap. Germline V gene data show CDR1 as SGHKS and CDR2 as YYEKEE (reference sequence). CDR3 DNA: TGTGCCAGCAGCATAGGGCTATCTGGGGGAAGCTACGAGCAGTACTTC. As protein: CASSIGLSGGSYEQYF.

The V and J genes are TRBV18 and TRBJ1-4; no reliable D call. The CDR3 is made up of 13 amino acids. Germline V gene sequence: CDR1 KGHSH, CDR2 LQKENI. Trimming stripped 6 bases from V and 3 bases from J, with 8 bases between. CDR3 loop: CASSRAANEKLFF. The DNA for the CDR3 is TGTGCCAGCTCTCGAGCGGCTAATGAAAAACTGTTTTTT.

The rearrangement joins TRBV18 to TRBJ2-2; D uncertain. Germline CDR1 reads KGHSH; CDR2 reads LQKENI. V lost 8 bases and J lost 6, with 10 bases in between. This CDR3 region has 12 residues. The CDR3 bases are TGTGCCAGCCGAGATTGGCCCGGGGAGCTGTTTTTT. Its translation is CASRDWPGELFF. The entire variable domain, with the rest obtained from reference TRBV18 and TRBJ2-2, is as follows: NAGVMQNPRHLVRRRGQEARLRCSPMKGHSHVYWYRQLPEEGLKFMVYLQKENIIDESGMPKERFSAEFPKEGPSILRIQQVVRGDSAAYFCASRDWPGELFFGEGSRLTVL.

This rearrangement joins TRBV27 to TRBJ2-7, with D hard to call. V was shortened by 4 bases and J by 3 bases, with 7 bases between the two germline ends. This CDR3 has 12 amino acids. Germline V CDR1 and CDR2: MNHEY, SMNVEV (reference sequence). CDR3 coding DNA: TGTGCCAGCAGTTCCGGGTTCTACGAGCAGTACTTC. Residues: CASSSGFYEQYF.

The CDR3 here is CAISESGSQETQYF. The CDR3 DNA sequence: TGTGCCATCAGTGAGTCGGGCAGCCAAGAGACCCAGTACTTC. The chain links TRBV10-3 to TRBJ2-5; no firm D call. Deletions cut 0 bases from V and 1 base from J, with 6 bases between. The CDR3 loop spans 14 amino acids. The germline gives CDR1 ENHRY, CDR2 SYGVKD.

V gene TRBV6-6 combines with J gene TRBJ2-5; D gene ambiguous. Trimming shortened V by 0 bases and J by 5 bases, and 10 bases separated the two germline ends. CDR1 MNHNY and CDR2 SVGAGI come from the germline V gene (reference sequence). CDR3 length equals 14 residues. CDR3 region: CASSYSLLVETQYF. CDR3 nucleotide sequence: TGTGCCAGCAGTTACTCACTGCTCGTGGAGACCCAGTACTTC.

This clonotype was seen repeatedly, ten times or more. V usage is TRBV5-1 and J usage is TRBJ2-1; either TRBD1 or TRBD2 may supply D (6 bases each). This CDR3 is built from 16 residues. The germline CDR1 and CDR2 sequences are SGHRS and YFSETQ. Trimming shortened V by 2 bases and J by 2 bases, and 14 bases separated the two germline ends. CDR3 in amino acids: CASSFGGGSTYNEQFF. The CDR3 bases are TGCGCCAGCAGCTTCGGAGGGGGGTCAACCTACAATGAGCAGTTCTTC.

The rearrangement links TRBV12-2 to TRBJ2-7; the DNA was not compared with TRBD1, the D call given in the table. TRBV12-2 is designated a pseudogene. The CDR3 sequence is 20 residues long. The CDR3 DNA is TGTGCAAGTCGCTCTCGACCGGGACATCCACCAAACCGACCCACTTACGAGCAGTACTTC. Its translation: CASRSRPGHPPNRPTYEQYF.

The chain couples TRBV11-2 to TRBJ2-1, with a tentative D call TRBD2 (6 bases). Per germline, CDR1 SGHAT and CDR2 FQNNGV. The ends were cut back, 5 bases at V and 5 bases at J, with 16 bases in the middle. CDR3 length equals 15 residues. This CDR3 reads CASSAIEGGNNEQFF. DNA of the CDR3: TGTGCCAGCAGCGCGATAGAAGGAGGGAACAATGAGCAGTTCTTC.

Ten or more counts support this clonotype. The V gene is TRBV25-1, the J gene TRBJ2-1; 7 bases line up with TRBD2. In germline, CDR1 is MGHDK, CDR2 SYGVNS. V dropped 3 bases and J dropped 5; count of bases not matched to a gene: 13. The CDR3 has 17 residues. CDR3 residues: CASSEGTSASVDNEQFF. CDR3 sequence (DNA): TGTGCCAGCAGTGAGGGAACTAGCGCTTCGGTGGACAATGAGCAGTTCTTC.

This clonotype occurred many times. This chain connects TRBV4-2 to TRBJ1-3, with a tentative D call TRBD1 (6 bases). Germline V CDR1 and CDR2: LGHNA, YNFKEQ. With 0 bases removed from V and 3 bases from J, the gap between germline ends came to 12 bases. This CDR3 has 16 residues. The CDR3 loop is CASSQDRTVGGNTIYF. The CDR3 coding sequence is TGTGCCAGCAGCCAAGACAGGACAGTAGGTGGAAACACCATATATTTT.

V gene TRBV4-1 combines with J gene TRBJ2-5; D gene ambiguous. The CDR3 loop spans 14 amino acids. In germline, CDR1 is MGHRA, CDR2 YSYEKL. Trimming left V 1 base short and J 4 bases short, with 10 bases between. CDR3 DNA sequence: TGCGCCAGCAGCCAAGTAAGGGCGAGAGAGACCCAGTACTTC. It translates to CASSQVRARETQYF.

This clonotype was seen a handful of times. The V call is TRBV6-2 or TRBV6-3, the J call TRBJ2-7; the D gene is possibly TRBD1 (6 bases). Germline-derived CDR1 and CDR2 are MNHEY and SVGEGT. Trimming shortened V by 3 bases and J by 10 bases, and 10 bases separated the two germline ends. There are 11 residues in the CDR3. The CDR3 loop reads CASSYRGSQYV. CDR3 DNA: TGTGCCAGCAGTTATAGGGGGAGTCAGTACGTC.

This clonotype was seen ten or more times. A read error is likely, as this CDR3 ends without the conserved phenylalanine or tryptophan. V is TRBV28 and J is TRBJ1-2; 7 nucleotides match TRBD1. CDR3 length equals 13 residues. J gave up 3 bases and V 6 bases, and 4 bases lay outside the gene matches. Germline CDR1 is MDHEN and CDR2 is SYDVKM. As DNA, the CDR3 is TGTGCCAGCAGCTCCGGACAGGACTATGGCTACACCTTA. Its protein product is CASSSGQDYGYTL.